Described below is a single T cell receptor (beta chain) sequence and its context. Profiled with immunoSEQ multiplex PCR; TCRdb holds only in-frame clones, not every one. The table shows about 79,000 clones, with around 93% occurring only once. CDR3 length: 14 residues. Trimming cost V 1 base and J 2 bases, with 8 bases left between them. In germline, CDR1 is LNHNV, CDR2 YYDKDF (reference sequence). The entry originates in a study of T cell changes during pregnancy in multiple sclerosis. The TCR originated in a female donor in good health, enrolled as a control in a pregnancy study. The source material was peripheral blood, sampled in the second trimester of pregnancy. This sequence joins TRBV15 and TRBJ1-1; tentatively, D is TRBD1 (5 bases). CDR3 loop: CATSRAQANTEAFF. The CDR3 DNA is TGTGCCACCAGCAGAGCACAGGCAAACACTGAAGCTTTCTTT.